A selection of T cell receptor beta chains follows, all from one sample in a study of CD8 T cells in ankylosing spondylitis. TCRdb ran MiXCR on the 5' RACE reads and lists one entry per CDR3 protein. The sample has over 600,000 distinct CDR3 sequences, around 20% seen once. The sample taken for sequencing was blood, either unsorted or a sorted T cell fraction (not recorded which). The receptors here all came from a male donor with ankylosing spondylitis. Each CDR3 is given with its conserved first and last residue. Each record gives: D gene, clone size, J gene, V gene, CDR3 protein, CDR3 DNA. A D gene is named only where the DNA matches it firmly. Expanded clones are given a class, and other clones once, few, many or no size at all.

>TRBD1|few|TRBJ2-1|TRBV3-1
CASSQERTGGWNEQFF
TGTGCCAGCAGCCAAGAACGTACAGGGGGTTGGAATGAGCAGTTCTTC
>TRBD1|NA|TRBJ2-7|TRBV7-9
CASSLSGQGPYEQYF
TGTGCCAGCAGCTTATCGGGACAGGGGCCCTACGAGCAGTACTTC
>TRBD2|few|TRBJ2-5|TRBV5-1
CASSRRPSGPFQETQYF
TGCGCCAGCAGCCGAAGGCCTAGCGGCCCCTTCCAAGAGACCCAGTACTTC
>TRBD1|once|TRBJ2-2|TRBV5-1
CASSAGTGANTGELFF
TGCGCCAGCAGCGCCGGGACAGGTGCAAACACCGGGGAGCTGTTTTTT
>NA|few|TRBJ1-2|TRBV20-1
CSASGWDGNYGYTF
TGCAGTGCCAGCGGGTGGGATGGTAACTATGGCTACACCTTC
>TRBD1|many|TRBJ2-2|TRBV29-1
CSGETGPTGELFF
TGCAGCGGAGAGACAGGGCCCACCGGGGAGCTGTTTTTT
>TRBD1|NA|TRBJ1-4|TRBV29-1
CSVVQGAHEEKLFF
TGCAGCGTTGTTCAGGGGGCCCACGAGGAAAAACTGTTTTTT
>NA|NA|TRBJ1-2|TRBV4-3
CASSQDRGGFTYGYTF
TGCGCCAGCAGCCAAGATCGAGGGGGATTCACCTATGGCTACACCTTC
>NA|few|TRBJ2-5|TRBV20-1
CSASRSEKETQYF
TGCAGTGCTTCACGCTCAGAGAAGGAGACCCAGTACTTC
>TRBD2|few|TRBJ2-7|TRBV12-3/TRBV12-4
CASSSPGLAGVREQYF
TGTGCCAGCAGTTCTCCGGGACTAGCGGGAGTAAGGGAGCAGTACTTC
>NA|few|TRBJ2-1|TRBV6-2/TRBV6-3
CATSFRGEAYSEQFF
TGTGCCACCAGCTTTAGGGGGGAGGCGTACTCGGAGCAGTTCTTC
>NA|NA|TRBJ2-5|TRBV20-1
CSARSPFAVLQETQYF
TGCAGTGCTAGAAGTCCGTTCGCAGTCTTGCAGGAGACCCAGTACTTC
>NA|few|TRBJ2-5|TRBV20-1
CSARNSRGSETQYF
TGCAGTGCTAGAAATTCTAGGGGGTCAGAGACCCAGTACTTC
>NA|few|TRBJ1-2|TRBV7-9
CASSQGGSRGDYGYTF
TGTGCCAGCAGCCAGGGCGGATCGAGGGGAGACTATGGCTACACCTTC
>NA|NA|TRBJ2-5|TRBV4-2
CASSQDPGVDQETQYF
TGTGCCAGCAGCCAAGATCCAGGGGTTGATCAAGAGACCCAGTACTTC
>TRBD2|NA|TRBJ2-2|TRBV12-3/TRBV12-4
CASSPQTGGHTGELFF
TGTGCCAGCAGTCCCCAGACGGGGGGGCACACCGGGGAGCTGTTTTTT
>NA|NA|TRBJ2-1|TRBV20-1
CSARGGSFYNEQFF
TGCAGTGCTAGAGGGGGGAGCTTCTACAATGAGCAGTTCTTC
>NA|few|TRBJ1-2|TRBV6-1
CASSSKHGAGTYGYTF
TGTGCCAGCAGCTCGAAGCACGGAGCGGGGACTTATGGCTACACCTTC
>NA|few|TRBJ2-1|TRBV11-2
CASSLRGLIGNEQFF
TGTGCCAGCAGCCTCAGGGGCCTAATAGGCAATGAGCAGTTCTTC
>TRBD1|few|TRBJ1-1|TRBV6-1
CASRRTGVTEAFF
TGTGCCAGCAGACGGACAGGCGTCACTGAAGCTTTCTTT
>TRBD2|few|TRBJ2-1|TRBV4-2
CASSQGHPSGSGYNEQFF
TGTGCCAGCAGCCAAGGCCATCCTAGCGGGAGTGGCTACAATGAGCAGTTCTTC
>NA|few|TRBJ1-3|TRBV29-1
CSVELVGGIGNTIYF
TGCAGCGTTGAATTGGTTGGGGGAATTGGAAACACCATATATTTT
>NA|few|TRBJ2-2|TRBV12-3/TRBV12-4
CASSFGVVRELFF
TGTGCCAGCAGTTTTGGGGTAGTTAGGGAGCTGTTTTTT
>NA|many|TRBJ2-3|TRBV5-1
CASHWDRTDTQYF
TGCGCCAGCCACTGGGACCGAACAGATACGCAGTATTTT
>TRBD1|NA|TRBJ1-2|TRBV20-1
CSARLPSDRDYGYTF
TGCAGTGCTAGATTACCCTCCGACAGGGACTATGGCTACACCTTC
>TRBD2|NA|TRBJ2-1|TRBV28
CASTSGGRAEQFF
TGTGCCAGCACCTCGGGGGGGAGAGCCGAGCAGTTCTTC
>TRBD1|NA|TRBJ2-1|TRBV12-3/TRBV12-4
CASSLPEQGDSYNEQFF
TGTGCCAGCAGCCTACCGGAACAGGGGGACTCCTACAATGAGCAGTTCTTC
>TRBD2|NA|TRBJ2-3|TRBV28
CASSLFTSGFVDTQYF
TGTGCCAGCAGTCTCTTTACTAGCGGCTTTGTGGATACGCAGTATTTT
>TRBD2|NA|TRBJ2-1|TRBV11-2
CASSVRLADSYNEQFF
TGTGCCAGCAGCGTGCGACTAGCGGACTCCTACAATGAGCAGTTCTTC
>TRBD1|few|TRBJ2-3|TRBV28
CASSPRGQASLDTQYF
TGTGCCAGCAGTCCGAGGGGACAGGCTAGCCTAGATACGCAGTATTTT
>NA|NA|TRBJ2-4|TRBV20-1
CSARGGAQNIQYF
TGCAGTGCTAGAGGAGGCGCGCAAAACATTCAGTACTTC
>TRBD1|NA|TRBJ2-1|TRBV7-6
CASSTRQGSYNEQFF
TGTGCCAGCAGCACCCGACAGGGATCCTACAATGAGCAGTTCTTC
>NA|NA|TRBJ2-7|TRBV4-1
CASSQTTAYSYEQYF
TGCGCCAGCAGCCAGACGACAGCCTACTCCTACGAGCAGTACTTC
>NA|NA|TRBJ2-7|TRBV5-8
CASGPGTTEQYF
TGTGCCAGCGGCCCTGGGACCACCGAGCAGTACTTC
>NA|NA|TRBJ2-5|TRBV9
CASSVAGYEETQYF
TGTGCCAGCAGCGTAGCAGGGTATGAAGAGACCCAGTACTTC
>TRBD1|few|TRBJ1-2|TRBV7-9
CASSGGQPYGYTF
TGTGCCAGCAGCGGGGGACAGCCCTATGGCTACACCTTC
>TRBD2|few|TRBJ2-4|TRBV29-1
CSVAGLAGRAKNIQYF
TGCAGCGTCGCAGGACTAGCGGGAAGAGCCAAAAACATTCAGTACTTC
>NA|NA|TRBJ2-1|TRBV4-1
CASSQVAIAYNEQFF
TGCGCCAGCAGCCAAGTCGCAATAGCCTACAATGAGCAGTTCTTC
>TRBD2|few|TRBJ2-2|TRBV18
CASSPVLAANTGELFF
TGTGCCAGCTCACCAGTCCTAGCGGCGAACACCGGGGAGCTGTTTTTT
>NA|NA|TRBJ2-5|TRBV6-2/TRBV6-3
CASSYSRGKGETQYF
TGTGCCAGCAGTTACTCGAGGGGCAAAGGAGAGACCCAGTACTTC
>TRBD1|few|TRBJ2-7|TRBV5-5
CASSHTGETFYEQYF
TGTGCCAGCAGCCACACAGGGGAAACCTTCTACGAGCAGTACTTC
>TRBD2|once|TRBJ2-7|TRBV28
CASSPRTPLAGDFPYEQYF
TGTGCCAGCAGCCCCCGGACTCCCTTAGCGGGAGATTTCCCCTACGAGCAGTACTTC
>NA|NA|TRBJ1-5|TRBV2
CASSEWGDLPSQPQHF
TGTGCCAGCAGTGAGTGGGGCGACCTGCCAAGTCAGCCCCAGCATTTT
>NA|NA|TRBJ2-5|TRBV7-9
CASSFGQAREPQYF
TGTGCCAGCAGCTTCGGACAGGCCCGGGAGCCCCAGTACTTC
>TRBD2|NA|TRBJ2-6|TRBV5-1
CASSPSGSSGANVLTF
TGCGCCAGCAGCCCCAGCGGGAGCTCTGGGGCCAACGTCCTGACTTTC
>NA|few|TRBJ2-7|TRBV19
CASSIYHGSYEQYF
TGTGCCAGTAGTATATATCACGGGTCCTACGAGCAGTACTTC
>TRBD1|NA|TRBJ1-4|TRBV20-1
CSVSTGSGEKLFF
TGCAGTGTGTCGACAGGGAGTGGGGAAAAACTGTTTTTT
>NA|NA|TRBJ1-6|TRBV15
CATSRAGNSPLHF
TGTGCCACCAGCAGGGCAGGAAATTCACCCCTCCACTTT
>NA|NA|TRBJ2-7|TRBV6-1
CASKTGKAYEQYF
TGTGCCAGCAAAACCGGGAAAGCCTACGAGCAGTACTTC
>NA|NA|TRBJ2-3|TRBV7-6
CASGSGTYTDTQYF
TGTGCCAGCGGCTCCGGGACCTACACAGATACGCAGTATTTT
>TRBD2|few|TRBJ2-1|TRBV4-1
CASSQDPGLAYNEQFF
TGCGCCAGCAGCCAGGATCCGGGACTAGCGTACAATGAGCAGTTCTTC
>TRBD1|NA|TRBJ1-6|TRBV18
CASSPGTGQGNSPLHF
TGTGCCAGCTCACCAGGGACAGGCCAAGGGAATTCACCCCTCCACTTT
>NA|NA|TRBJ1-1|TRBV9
CASSVEGSPEAFF
TGTGCCAGCAGCGTTGAGGGGTCCCCTGAAGCTTTCTTT
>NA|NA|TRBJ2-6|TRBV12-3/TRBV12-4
CASSPRTGFSSGANVLTF
TGTGCCAGCAGTCCTAGGACGGGATTTTCCTCTGGGGCCAACGTCCTGACTTTC
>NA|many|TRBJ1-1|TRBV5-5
CASSLWTDTEAFF
TGTGCCAGCAGCTTGTGGACGGACACTGAAGCTTTCTTT
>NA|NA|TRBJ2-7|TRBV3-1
CASSQVVSYYEQYF
TGTGCCAGCAGCCAAGTTGTCTCTTATTACGAGCAGTACTTC
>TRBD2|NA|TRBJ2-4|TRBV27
CASSRGTSGANNIQYF
TGTGCCAGCAGTCGAGGGACTAGCGGGGCCAACAACATTCAGTACTTC
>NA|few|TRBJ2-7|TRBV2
CASTPDRMYEQYF
TGTGCCAGCACGCCTGACAGGATGTACGAGCAGTACTTC
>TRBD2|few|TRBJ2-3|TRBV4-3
CASSQEGAGGDTDTQYF
TGCGCCAGCAGCCAAGAGGGGGCGGGAGGGGACACAGATACGCAGTATTTT